These 21 T cell receptor beta chains came from one sample sequenced in a study of blood T cell repertoires in COVID-19. Produced via immunoSEQ multiplex PCR; TCRdb's table is partial and in-frame only. Among roughly 250,000 clones listed, around 82% were seen once. Sequenced material: peripheral blood. These receptors were obtained from an elderly woman with active or convalescent COVID-19.

The chain has TRBV18 and TRBJ2-1, with TRBD2 matching 14 bases. The CDR3 is 15 amino acids. The J segment lost 7 bases and the V segment lost 3 bases, leaving 2 bases of the junction unmatched. The germline V gene encodes CDR1 KGHSH and CDR2 LQKENI. CDR3 coding DNA: TGTGCCAGCTCACCTGGGACTAGCGGGGGAAATGAGCAGTTCTTC. Amino acid sequence: CASSPGTSGGNEQFF.

This chain connects TRBV4-2 to TRBJ2-1, with D perhaps matching TRBD2 (6 bases). The CDR3 totals 15 residues. Germline loops: CDR1 LGHNA, CDR2 YNFKEQ. V lost 4 bases, J lost 9 bases, and 19 bases lay in between. CDR3: CASSLTGLASGEQFF. The DNA for the CDR3 is TGTGCCAGCAGCCTCACGGGCCTAGCGTCCGGTGAGCAGTTCTTC.

The V and J genes are TRBV6-4 and TRBJ1-6, with TRBD1 matching over 8 bases. The junction had 6 bases not matched to a gene; V was cut back by 3 bases and J by 5 bases. Germline V CDR1 and CDR2: MRHNA, SNTAGT. This CDR3 region has 16 residues. The CDR3 loop reads CASSELGQANNSPLHF. CDR3 in DNA: TGTGCCAGCAGTGAATTGGGACAGGCCAATAATTCACCCCTCCACTTT.

The chain employs TRBV19 and TRBJ1-1; the D is unclear. The CDR3 is 15 residues long. V shed 1 base and J shed 3 bases, with 12 bases lying between them. Germline loops: CDR1 LNHDA, CDR2 SQIVND (reference sequence). In DNA form, the CDR3 reads TGTGCCAGTAGTATAGTCGGAGATATTGACACTGAAGCTTTCTTT. This encodes CASSIVGDIDTEAFF.

This sequence joins TRBV28 and TRBJ2-4; maybe TRBD2 (5 bases). Germline CDR1 MDHEN, CDR2 SYDVKM. This CDR3 region has 14 residues. Trimming left V 8 bases short and J 9 bases short, with 20 bases between. The CDR3 nucleotides are TGTGCCAGCTTGGCTAGCCCGTTAGGAACCATTCAGTACTTC. Translation: CASLASPLGTIQYF.

The V gene is TRBV28, the J gene TRBJ2-7; a weak D match, TRBD1 (5 bases). The CDR3 contains 14 residues. V was pared by 3 bases and J by 1 base, with 10 bases between. Germline V lookup: CDR1 MDHEN, CDR2 SYDVKM. CDR3: CASSLGQGSYEQYF. CDR3 DNA: TGTGCCAGCAGTTTGGGTCAGGGATCCTACGAGCAGTACTTC.

The genes are TRBV6-5 and TRBJ2-1, with TRBD2 as a possible D gene (5 bases). The ends were cut back, 2 bases at V and 0 bases at J, with 8 bases in the middle. The germline gives CDR1 MNHEY, CDR2 SVGAGI. CDR3 length: 15 amino acids. CDR3 region: CASSYEAGSYNEQFF. The CDR3 nucleotides are TGTGCCAGCAGTTACGAGGCGGGCTCCTACAATGAGCAGTTCTTC.

The V gene is TRBV2, the J gene TRBJ2-7; 7 nucleotides agree with TRBD1. J gave up 2 bases and V 7 bases, and 11 bases lay outside the gene matches. The CDR3 contains 15 residues. Germline CDR1 and CDR2: SNHLY and FYNNEI. This CDR3 reads CASKRYGDRTYEQYF. DNA for the CDR3: TGTGCCAGCAAACGGTACGGGGACAGAACCTACGAGCAGTACTTC.

This clone was seen a handful of times. V gene TRBV10-3 combines with J gene TRBJ1-2; TRBD1 might be the D (5 bases). The germline V gene encodes CDR1 ENHRY and CDR2 SYGVKD. The CDR3 runs 15 residues. Trimming removed 4 bases at V and 7 bases at J, with 19 bases between. The CDR3 is CAISAFGGGDLGYTF. In DNA form, the CDR3 reads TGTGCCATCAGTGCGTTCGGGGGGGGAGATCTTGGCTACACCTTC.

This clone has only a few counts. The chain is built from TRBV6-5 and TRBJ2-3, with 9 nucleotides matching TRBD2. The CDR3 has 16 residues. Germline CDR1 is MNHEY and CDR2 is SVGAGI. V shed 0 bases, J shed 3 bases, and the junction held 4 bases outside the gene matches. CDR3 DNA: TGTGCCAGCAGTTACTCGAGCGCGGGAGGGACAGATACGCAGTATTTT. Encoded protein: CASSYSSAGGTDTQYF.

This chain links TRBV7-9 with TRBJ1-5, with D perhaps TRBD1 (6 bases). Trimming removed 2 bases at V and 15 bases at J, with 14 bases between. Germline CDR1 reads SEHNR; CDR2 reads FQNEAQ (reference sequence). The CDR3 runs 12 residues. CDR3 sequence: CASSLNQGKVHF. Written as DNA, the CDR3 is TGTGCCAGCAGCTTAAACCAGGGGAAGGTGCATTTT.

This sequence joins TRBV6-5 and TRBJ1-1, with 8 nucleotides matching TRBD1. The CDR3 spans 14 residues. CDR1 and CDR2 from the germline V gene are MNHEY and SVGAGI. Germline trimming cut 6 bases from V and 0 bases from J; bases unmatched to any gene: 3. This CDR3 is CASSADRVNTEAFF. CDR3 in DNA: TGTGCCAGCAGCGCGGACAGGGTGAACACTGAAGCTTTCTTT.

This chain connects TRBV2 to TRBJ1-2; no definite D call. V was shortened by 7 bases and J by 7 bases, with 10 bases between the two germline ends. The V gene's germline CDR1 is SNHLY and CDR2 FYNNEI. The CDR3 consists of 11 residues. The DNA of the CDR3 is TGTGCCAGCACTTTCCGGGTTGGCTACACCTTC. It yields the protein CASTFRVGYTF.

V gene TRBV15 combines with J gene TRBJ2-7; D is perhaps TRBD1 (6 bases). Trimming left V 0 bases short and J 10 bases short, with 10 bases between. Germline values: CDR1 LNHNV, CDR2 YYDKDF (reference sequence). The CDR3 runs 12 residues. CDR3 region: CATSREGDIQYF. CDR3 bases: TGTGCCACCAGCAGAGAAGGGGACATCCAGTACTTC. The variable domain in full, with the rest retrieved from reference TRBV15 and TRBJ2-7, is DAMVIQNPRYQVTQFGKPVTLSCSQTLNHNVMYWYQQKSSQAPKLLFHYYDKDFNNEADTPDNFQSRRPNTSFCFLDIRSPGLGDTAMYLCATSREGDIQYFGPGTRLTVT.

The chain combines TRBV3-1 (or the pseudogene TRBV3-2) with TRBJ2-1; possibly TRBD1 for D (5 bases). CDR1 LGHDT and CDR2 YNNKEL come from the germline V gene (reference sequence). This CDR3 comprises 14 residues. Trimming shortened V by 1 base and J by 4 bases, and 8 bases separated the two germline ends. The CDR3 sequence: CASSQVGVYNEQFF. The CDR3 DNA sequence: TGTGCCAGCAGCCAAGTAGGGGTTTACAATGAGCAGTTCTTC.

This clone is classed as medium-sized. The V and J genes are TRBV7-9 and TRBJ2-7; TRBD2 aligns across 9 bases. The CDR3 totals 16 residues. Germline CDR1 reads SEHNR; CDR2 reads FQNEAQ (reference sequence). V shed 4 bases, J shed 3 bases, and the junction held 10 bases outside the gene matches. In DNA form, the CDR3 reads TGTGCCAGCAGCTCCCCCGTAGGAGCGGGAGGCTACGAGCAGTACTTC. Amino acids: CASSSPVGAGGYEQYF.

The chain joins TRBV30 to TRBJ1-3; 10 bases align to TRBD1. Germline CDR1 GTSNPN, CDR2 SVGIG (reference sequence). J was trimmed by 4 bases and V by 3 bases; bases with no gene match: 9. CDR3 length equals 16 residues. The CDR3, as DNA: TGTGCCTGGAGAGCACGGGACAGGGGAAGGGGAAACACCATATATTTT. This sequence encodes CAWRARDRGRGNTIYF. Drawing the rest from reference TRBV30 and TRBJ1-3, the complete variable domain is SQTIHQWPATLVQPVGSPLSLECTVEGTSNPNLYWYRQAAGRGLQLLFYSVGIGQISSEVPQNLSASRPQDRQFILSSKKLLLSDSGFYLCAWRARDRGRGNTIYFGEGSWLTVV.

V is TRBV5-6 and J is TRBJ1-3, with 8 positions matching TRBD1. The CDR3 is 16 residues long. Trimming at V came to 4 bases and at J to 4 bases, leaving 10 bases not matched to a gene. Germline CDR1 reads SGHDT; CDR2 reads YYEEEE. The CDR3 protein is CASSGTGLRGGNTIYF. The CDR3 bases are TGTGCCAGCAGCGGGACAGGCCTTCGTGGGGGAAACACCATATATTTT.

The chain is built from TRBV10-3 and TRBJ1-2; no firm D call. This CDR3 is built from 13 residues. CDR1 ENHRY and CDR2 SYGVKD come from the germline V gene. Trimming shortened V by 1 base and J by 11 bases, and 14 bases separated the two germline ends. The CDR3 region has the DNA TGTGCCATCAGTGAGTTGGGAGCTATGGGATACACCTTC. Translation gives CAISELGAMGYTF.

V gene TRBV28 combines with J gene TRBJ1-6; 10 bases agree with TRBD1. CDR3 size: 15 residues. J was trimmed by 10 bases and V by 6 bases; bases with no gene match: 9. Germline assignment: CDR1 MDHEN and CDR2 SYDVKM. CDR3 amino acids: CASSGPGTGVSPLHF. The DNA of the CDR3 is TGTGCCAGCAGCGGCCCCGGGACAGGGGTATCACCCCTCCACTTT.

The rearrangement joins TRBV28 to TRBJ1-6; D uncertain. Trimming left V 8 bases short and J 7 bases short, with 12 bases between. This CDR3 has 13 residues. Germline assignment: CDR1 MDHEN and CDR2 SYDVKM. CDR3 in amino acids: CASSMDWNSPLHF. CDR3 nucleotide sequence: TGTGCCAGCTCTATGGACTGGAATTCACCCCTCCACTTT.